Following are 27 T cell receptor beta chains from one sample sequenced in a study of blood T cell repertoires in COVID-19. Sequencing used immunoSEQ multiplex PCR; TCRdb keeps in-frame clones, though not all of them. The table lists 70,000 to 95,000 clones, about 85% of them singletons. The sample taken for sequencing was peripheral blood. These receptors were taken from a woman in her 70s with active or convalescent COVID-19.

The chain recombines TRBV28 with TRBJ1-2; 8 positions match TRBD1. V lost 8 bases to trimming and J lost 7 bases; unmatched junction nucleotides: 12. The CDR3 has 14 amino acids. Germline V gene sequence: CDR1 MDHEN, CDR2 SYDVKM. CDR3 loop: CASFVGQGPSGYTF. CDR3 sequence (DNA): TGTGCCAGCTTCGTCGGACAGGGACCCTCTGGCTACACCTTC.

The chain couples TRBV24-1 to TRBJ2-1, with 16 nucleotides matching TRBD2. CDR1 is KGHDR and CDR2 is SFDVKD in the germline V gene. The CDR3 consists of 18 residues. Trimming took 4 bases from V and 5 from J; bases not matched to a gene: 7. CDR3 sequence: CATSDPGLAGGPHNEQFF. Here the CDR3 DNA reads TGTGCCACCAGTGACCCGGGACTAGCGGGGGGGCCCCACAATGAGCAGTTCTTC.

The V and J genes are TRBV12-3 or TRBV12-4 and TRBJ1-1, with no clear D. Trimming left V 4 bases short and J 11 bases short, with 17 bases between. The CDR3 sequence is 13 residues long. The CDR3 loop is CASSSPKSEWAFF. The CDR3 DNA sequence: TGTGCCAGCAGTTCCCCCAAGTCGGAGTGGGCTTTCTTT.

This clone was counted only a few times. The genes are TRBV28 and TRBJ1-2, with no clear D. V gave up 4 bases and J gave up 2 bases, with 14 bases separating them. The germline gives CDR1 MDHEN, CDR2 SYDVKM. The CDR3 consists of 15 residues. The CDR3 here is CASSSHSFINYGYTF. CDR3 bases: TGTGCCAGCAGTTCCCACAGTTTCATAAACTATGGCTACACCTTC.

This chain uses TRBV7-8 with TRBJ2-7; D may match TRBD1 or TRBD2 (7 bases each). The V end lost 5 bases, the J end lost 4 bases, and 12 bases lay between the germline ends. Germline V gives CDR1 SGHVS, CDR2 FQNEAQ. This CDR3 comprises 13 residues. CDR3 protein: CASSQGGLYEQYF. The DNA for the CDR3 is TGTGCCAGCAGCCAGGGGGGGTTGTACGAGCAGTACTTC. The whole variable domain, remainder taken from reference TRBV7-8 and TRBJ2-7, is GAGVSQSPRYKVAKRGQDVALRCDPISGHVSLFWYQQALGQGPEFLTYFQNEAQLDKSGLPSDRFFAERPEGSVSTLKIQRTQQEDSAVYLCASSQGGLYEQYFGPGTRLTVT.

J is TRBJ1-1 and V is TRBV7-9; D is uncertain. The V gene lost 3 bases and the J gene lost 6 bases, with 14 bases spanning the gap. The CDR3 has 14 amino acids. The V gene's germline CDR1 is SEHNR and CDR2 FQNEAQ (reference sequence). In DNA form, the CDR3 reads TGTGCCAGCAGCTTCGGCCAGGAAACATCTGAAGCTTTCTTT. This encodes CASSFGQETSEAFF.

This chain links TRBV7-2 with TRBJ1-6, with 10 bases fitting TRBD1. The CDR3 runs 15 residues. Looked up from germline, CDR1 is SGHTA and CDR2 is FQGNSA. The V segment lost 5 bases and the J segment 8 bases; nucleotides outside the gene matches: 6. CDR3 DNA: TGTGCCAGCAGCGACCTGGGGACAGGGGATTCACCCCTCCACTTT. Its protein is CASSDLGTGDSPLHF. Together with reference TRBV7-2 and TRBJ1-6, the CDR3 gives the full variable domain: GAGVSQSPSNKVTEKGKDVELRCDPISGHTALYWYRQSLGQGLEFLIYFQGNSAPDKSGLPSDRFSAERTGGSVSTLTIQRTQQEDSAVYLCASSDLGTGDSPLHFGNGTRLTVT.

This chain links TRBV7-2 with TRBJ1-3; TRBD1 might be the D (5 bases). Germline V lookup: CDR1 SGHTA, CDR2 FQGNSA. The CDR3 has 16 amino acids. V was shortened by 2 bases and J by 0 bases, with 11 bases between the two germline ends. CDR3 sequence (DNA): TGTGCCAGCAGCTTATTCGGGGGAACCTCTGGAAACACCATATATTTT. Translating gives CASSLFGGTSGNTIYF.

The J gene is TRBJ1-6, the V gene TRBV5-6; D perhaps matches TRBD1 (5 bases). Germline CDR1 reads SGHDT; CDR2 reads YYEEEE. This CDR3 spans 16 amino acids. V was trimmed by 4 bases and J by 8 bases, leaving 19 bases between them. CDR3 DNA: TGTGCCAGCAGCCCCCCCGGTTCAGGGCCGGATTCACCCCTCCACTTT. It yields the protein CASSPPGSGPDSPLHF. Filled out from reference TRBV5-6 and TRBJ1-6, the complete variable domain reads DAGVTQSPTHLIKTRGQQVTLRCSPKSGHDTVSWYQQALGQGPQFIFQYYEEEERQRGNFPDRFSGHQFPNYSSELNVNALLLGDSALYLCASSPPGSGPDSPLHFGNGTRLTVT.

This chain joins TRBV7-6 and TRBJ2-2; possible D gene TRBD2, 5 bases. The V gene's germline CDR1 is SGHVS and CDR2 FNYEAQ. This CDR3 is 15 amino acids long. Trimming stripped 4 bases from V and 6 bases from J, with 15 bases between. The chain's CDR3 is CASSSTDGESGELFF. The DNA for the CDR3 is TGTGCCAGCAGCTCCACAGACGGGGAATCCGGGGAGCTGTTTTTT.

The chain uses TRBV12-3 or TRBV12-4 and TRBJ2-3; 7 bases line up with TRBD2. V was pared by 1 base and J by 6 bases, with 1 base of the junction left unmatched. The CDR3 totals 13 residues. This CDR3 reads CASSLGLADTQYF. In nucleotides, the CDR3 is TGTGCCAGCAGTTTAGGACTAGCCGATACGCAGTATTTT.

V usage is TRBV5-6 and J usage is TRBJ2-3; the match to TRBD1 covers 7 bases. This CDR3 has 16 residues. The germline V gene has CDR1 SGHDT and CDR2 YYEEEE. Unmatched junction bases numbered 6, after V lost 2 bases and J lost 0 bases. CDR3 DNA: TGTGCCAGCAGCTTTTCACAGGGGTGGAGCACAGATACGCAGTATTTT. It specifies CASSFSQGWSTDTQYF. The full variable domain, with the rest looked up from reference TRBV5-6 and TRBJ2-3, is DAGVTQSPTHLIKTRGQQVTLRCSPKSGHDTVSWYQQALGQGPQFIFQYYEEEERQRGNFPDRFSGHQFPNYSSELNVNALLLGDSALYLCASSFSQGWSTDTQYFGPGTRLTVL.

This clone was seen only once. The genes are TRBV27 and TRBJ2-2, with 8 bases aligning to TRBD1. This CDR3 contains 14 residues. Trimming removed 6 bases from V and 5 bases from J; junction bases left unmatched: 5. Germline V gene lookup returns CDR1 MNHEY and CDR2 SMNVEV (reference sequence). The CDR3 reads CASSPDRGTGELFF. In DNA, the CDR3 is TGTGCCAGCAGCCCCGACAGGGGTACCGGGGAGCTGTTTTTT.

This sequence joins TRBV5-1 and TRBJ1-1; no clear D gene. There are 13 residues in the CDR3. CDR1 is SGHRS and CDR2 is YFSETQ in the germline V gene. The V end lost 7 bases, the J end lost 1 base, and 11 bases lay between the germline ends. The CDR3 loop reads CASRSVPNTEAFF. CDR3 nucleotides: TGCGCCAGCCGATCGGTACCGAACACTGAAGCTTTCTTT.

V gene TRBV2 combines with J gene TRBJ1-6, with D perhaps TRBD1 (5 bases). The V gene's germline CDR1 is SNHLY and CDR2 FYNNEI. This CDR3 spans 14 amino acids. With 6 bases removed from V and 7 bases from J, the gap between germline ends came to 13 bases. The CDR3 spells CASRDTRQNSPLHF. CDR3 DNA: TGTGCCAGCAGAGACACGCGACAGAATTCACCCCTCCACTTT.

This clone was seen just once. The rearrangement uses TRBV6-2 or TRBV6-3 and TRBJ2-7; D is possibly TRBD1 (5 bases). V lost 0 bases and J 2 bases, leaving 17 bases between the germline ends. The CDR3 totals 17 residues. From germline, CDR1 is MNHEY and CDR2 SVGEGT. For the CDR3, the DNA is TGTGCCAGCAGTTACTCGATTGAGACAGTGGACGCCTACGAGCAGTACTTC. Its translation: CASSYSIETVDAYEQYF.

This clone was picked up one time. V and J are TRBV5-1 and TRBJ2-5, with D perhaps TRBD1 (6 bases). CDR1 and CDR2 (germline): SGHRS, YFSETQ. V lost 0 bases and J 5 bases, leaving 11 bases between the germline ends. The CDR3 is 14 residues long. Here the CDR3 reads CASSLGAGVETQYF. The CDR3 nucleotides are TGCGCCAGCAGCTTGGGGGCAGGGGTGGAGACCCAGTACTTC.

This clone occurred a few times. V is TRBV6-5 and J is TRBJ2-7; TRBD1 agrees at 9 bases. The CDR3 has 15 amino acids. The germline V gene encodes CDR1 MNHEY and CDR2 SVGAGI. The junction had 2 bases not matched to a gene; V was cut back by 0 bases and J by 2 bases. CDR3 protein: CASSYSGQGTYEQYF. CDR3 coding DNA: TGTGCCAGCAGTTACTCCGGACAGGGGACCTACGAGCAGTACTTC.

This sequence joins TRBV19 and TRBJ2-1, with 10 bases aligning to TRBD1. V shed 6 bases and J 7 bases; nucleotides not matched to a gene: 9. Germline V gives CDR1 LNHDA, CDR2 SQIVND (reference sequence). There are 15 residues in the CDR3. CDR3 DNA sequence: TGTGCCAGTAGCGAGACAGGGGGCGCGGGAAATGAGCAGTTCTTC. Protein sequence: CASSETGGAGNEQFF.

The table lists this clone with a few counts. The rearrangement uses TRBV28 and TRBJ2-2; 11 nucleotides match TRBD2. This CDR3 has 16 residues. Germline loops: CDR1 MDHEN, CDR2 SYDVKM. Germline trimming cut 5 bases from V and 1 base from J; bases unmatched to any gene: 3. The CDR3 spells CASSPGLAGNTGELFF. The CDR3 DNA sequence: TGTGCCAGCAGTCCCGGACTAGCGGGGAACACCGGGGAGCTGTTTTTT.

This clone was seen only once. The chain's CDR3 is CASSFRDRGLNEQFF. CDR3 in DNA: TGTGCCAGCAGCTTCCGGGACAGGGGGCTTAATGAGCAGTTCTTC. The chain carries TRBV7-8 and TRBJ2-1, with 12 nucleotides matching TRBD1. The CDR3 totals 15 residues. Unmatched junction bases numbered 4, after V lost 3 bases and J lost 7 bases. Per germline, CDR1 SGHVS and CDR2 FQNEAQ.

The chain combines TRBV4-1 with TRBJ2-1; the match to TRBD2 covers 9 bases. Trimming took 0 bases from V and 3 from J; bases not matched to a gene: 9. Germline V CDR1 and CDR2: MGHRA, YSYEKL. The CDR3 runs 18 residues. CDR3 amino acids: CASSQEFLAGGYYNEQFF. The CDR3 DNA follows: TGCGCCAGCAGCCAAGAATTCCTGGCGGGGGGGTACTACAATGAGCAGTTCTTC.

V gene TRBV2 combines with J gene TRBJ2-1; D is possibly TRBD2 (5 bases). Trimming pared 0 bases from V and 12 bases from J, leaving 12 bases between. Germline V CDR1 and CDR2: SNHLY, FYNNEI. There are 13 residues in the CDR3. The chain's CDR3 is CASSEAVGSRQFF. The CDR3 nucleotides are TGTGCCAGCAGTGAAGCGGTGGGGAGTAGGCAGTTCTTC.

This clone occurred once. This chain uses TRBV27 with TRBJ2-2, with D possibly TRBD1 on 5 matching bases. In germline, CDR1 is MNHEY, CDR2 SMNVEV (reference sequence). V was trimmed by 6 bases and J by 7 bases, leaving 21 bases between them. The CDR3 contains 16 residues. CDR3 sequence reads: CASRRTVAGQGGELFF. In nucleotides, the CDR3 is TGTGCCAGCAGACGCACCGTCGCAGGGCAAGGCGGGGAGCTGTTTTTT.

The J gene is TRBJ2-7, the V gene TRBV5-1, with TRBD2 as a possible D gene (6 bases). CDR1 SGHRS and CDR2 YFSETQ come from the germline V gene. Deletions cut 6 bases from V and 4 bases from J, with 17 bases between. CDR3 length: 14 amino acids. The CDR3 bases are TGCGCCAGCACCTATGGAGGGAATAGTTACGAGCAGTACTTC. This sequence encodes CASTYGGNSYEQYF.

The CDR3 loop is CASTKTGGHEKLFF. For the CDR3, the DNA is TGTGCCAGCACCAAAACAGGGGGCCACGAAAAACTGTTTTTT. The chain links TRBV9 to TRBJ1-4, with TRBD1 matching over 9 bases. Germline V gene data show CDR1 as SGDLS and CDR2 as YYNGEE. The CDR3 runs to 14 residues. V trimming: 6 bases; J trimming: 8 bases; junction bases outside the gene matches: 8.

The CDR3 coding sequence is TGTGCCAGCTCACCCGGACTAGCGGGGACCCAAGAGACCCAGTACTTC. Its translation is CASSPGLAGTQETQYF. The chain joins TRBV18 to TRBJ2-5; 12 bases align to TRBD2. V lost 3 bases to trimming and J lost 1 base; unmatched junction nucleotides: 3. The CDR3 consists of 16 residues. Germline V gene lookup returns CDR1 KGHSH and CDR2 LQKENI. The full variable domain, in which reference TRBV18 and TRBJ2-5 provide the parts outside the CDR3, is NAGVMQNPRHLVRRRGQEARLRCSPMKGHSHVYWYRQLPEEGLKFMVYLQKENIIDESGMPKERFSAEFPKEGPSILRIQQVVRGDSAAYFCASSPGLAGTQETQYFGPGTRLLVL.